Listed below are T cell receptor beta chains from one sample, sequenced in a study of HIV-infected patients and healthy controls. Each CDR3 protein gets one entry after TCRdb re-called the 5' RACE reads with MiXCR. The sample has 18,000 or so distinct CDR3 sequences, over 15% seen once. The sequencing input was CD8+ T cells from blood. These receptors came from a human donor in good health. The conserved cysteine and the conserved F or W are not part of the CDR3 here. Each record gives: CDR3 length, J gene, V gene, D gene, clone size, CDR3 protein. D genes are given only for firm matches. For some rows the clone size is stated as once, few or many, or as a class when expanded; others skip it.

len: 15
j_gene: TRBJ2-1
v_gene: TRBV10-3
d_gene: .
abundance: many
CDR3aa: ATTASEGKSFDNEQF

len: 11
j_gene: TRBJ2-4
v_gene: TRBV7-8
d_gene: .
abundance: .
CDR3aa: ASSSRSENIQY

len: 11
j_gene: TRBJ2-2
v_gene: TRBV7-3
d_gene: .
abundance: many
CDR3aa: ASSFINTGELF

len: 13
j_gene: TRBJ2-4
v_gene: TRBV29-1
d_gene: .
abundance: once
CDR3aa: SVTEPVEAKNIQY

len: 10
j_gene: TRBJ2-2
v_gene: TRBV20-1
d_gene: .
abundance: few
CDR3aa: SATPGLGELF

len: 17
j_gene: TRBJ2-1
v_gene: TRBV4-2
d_gene: TRBD2
abundance: medium-sized
CDR3aa: ASSQAFGLAGEGGNEQF

len: 14
j_gene: TRBJ2-1
v_gene: TRBV3-1
d_gene: TRBD2
abundance: many
CDR3aa: ASSQDLAGVYNEQF

len: 13
j_gene: TRBJ2-3
v_gene: TRBV6-2/TRBV6-3
d_gene: TRBD2
abundance: .
CDR3aa: ASDPSGTFTDTQY

len: 12
j_gene: TRBJ2-7
v_gene: TRBV3-1
d_gene: .
abundance: many
CDR3aa: ASSQDRNSYEQY

len: 13
j_gene: TRBJ2-7
v_gene: TRBV29-1
d_gene: TRBD2
abundance: many
CDR3aa: SVEHRGLGSGEQY

len: 12
j_gene: TRBJ2-1
v_gene: TRBV6-4
d_gene: .
abundance: many
CDR3aa: ASSDAVGGNEQF

len: 12
j_gene: TRBJ2-6
v_gene: TRBV6-2/TRBV6-3
d_gene: .
abundance: medium-sized
CDR3aa: ASSEGIGANVLT

len: 13
j_gene: TRBJ2-7
v_gene: TRBV6-6
d_gene: TRBD2
abundance: many
CDR3aa: ASSGLAVPSYEQY

len: 16
j_gene: TRBJ2-2
v_gene: TRBV6-2/TRBV6-3
d_gene: TRBD2
abundance: many
CDR3aa: ASSYSTSGGANTGELF

len: 12
j_gene: TRBJ2-2
v_gene: TRBV6-4
d_gene: .
abundance: .
CDR3aa: ASSEGASTGELF

len: 8
j_gene: TRBJ2-1
v_gene: TRBV30
d_gene: .
abundance: few
CDR3aa: AWSHLEQF

len: 12
j_gene: TRBJ2-1
v_gene: TRBV3-1
d_gene: .
abundance: few
CDR3aa: ASSQDSGNNEQF

len: 14
j_gene: TRBJ2-4
v_gene: TRBV7-9
d_gene: .
abundance: many
CDR3aa: ASSHQDYLAKNIQY

len: 12
j_gene: TRBJ2-3
v_gene: TRBV20-1
d_gene: .
abundance: few
CDR3aa: SAIGHEVTDTQY

len: 13
j_gene: TRBJ1-1
v_gene: TRBV5-1
d_gene: .
abundance: few
CDR3aa: ASNIGRTLNTEAF

len: 11
j_gene: TRBJ2-7
v_gene: TRBV5-4
d_gene: .
abundance: many
CDR3aa: ASSLPGGYEQY

len: 12
j_gene: TRBJ2-2
v_gene: TRBV29-1
d_gene: TRBD2
abundance: few
CDR3aa: SARTSGDTGELF

len: 13
j_gene: TRBJ1-2
v_gene: TRBV6-6
d_gene: .
abundance: many
CDR3aa: ASSYSIRTPYGYT

len: 11
j_gene: TRBJ1-1
v_gene: TRBV24-1
d_gene: .
abundance: many
CDR3aa: ATSERQFSETF

len: 12
j_gene: TRBJ2-1
v_gene: TRBV7-2
d_gene: TRBD2
abundance: many
CDR3aa: ASRPGLAYNEQF

len: 11
j_gene: TRBJ1-5
v_gene: TRBV27
d_gene: .
abundance: many
CDR3aa: ASSSDSNQPQH

len: 17
j_gene: TRBJ2-1
v_gene: TRBV20-1
d_gene: .
abundance: .
CDR3aa: SARDMGASGKSSYNEQF

len: 17
j_gene: TRBJ1-5
v_gene: TRBV20-1
d_gene: TRBD1
abundance: few
CDR3aa: SARGPSVGYRGRDQPQH

len: 10
j_gene: TRBJ2-7
v_gene: TRBV6-2/TRBV6-3
d_gene: .
abundance: many
CDR3aa: ASSPGAYEQY

len: 13
j_gene: TRBJ1-6
v_gene: TRBV7-9
d_gene: TRBD1
abundance: .
CDR3aa: ASSLGGGADSPLH

len: 12
j_gene: TRBJ2-1
v_gene: TRBV7-9
d_gene: .
abundance: many
CDR3aa: ASKGPLSYNEQF

len: 11
j_gene: TRBJ2-2
v_gene: TRBV14
d_gene: .
abundance: few
CDR3aa: ASSQRGTGELF

len: 12
j_gene: TRBJ1-1
v_gene: TRBV10-3
d_gene: TRBD1
abundance: .
CDR3aa: AISEQGANTEAF

len: 10
j_gene: TRBJ2-7
v_gene: TRBV14
d_gene: .
abundance: .
CDR3aa: ASSQKHYEQY

len: 13
j_gene: TRBJ1-6
v_gene: TRBV20-1
d_gene: .
abundance: many
CDR3aa: SARDERPGNSPLH

len: 14
j_gene: TRBJ2-3
v_gene: TRBV5-1
d_gene: TRBD2
abundance: few
CDR3aa: ASSFGLGRAGDTQY

len: 12
j_gene: TRBJ1-1
v_gene: TRBV6-2/TRBV6-3
d_gene: .
abundance: many
CDR3aa: ASSYSAENTEAF

len: 11
j_gene: TRBJ1-2
v_gene: TRBV19
d_gene: .
abundance: .
CDR3aa: ASSPRTRGGYT

len: 13
j_gene: TRBJ1-5
v_gene: TRBV20-1
d_gene: .
abundance: .
CDR3aa: SASPDRYSNQPQH

len: 11
j_gene: TRBJ2-2
v_gene: TRBV14
d_gene: .
abundance: many
CDR3aa: ASSLTPTGELF

len: 13
j_gene: TRBJ2-2
v_gene: TRBV2
d_gene: .
abundance: many
CDR3aa: ATSTAEMNTGELF

len: 12
j_gene: TRBJ1-1
v_gene: TRBV12-3/TRBV12-4
d_gene: .
abundance: few
CDR3aa: ASSLAGLDTEAF

len: 11
j_gene: TRBJ2-2
v_gene: TRBV28
d_gene: .
abundance: few
CDR3aa: AGRAQHTGELF

len: 17
j_gene: TRBJ2-1
v_gene: TRBV7-2
d_gene: TRBD2
abundance: .
CDR3aa: ASSLSTSLAGPLGHEQF

len: 14
j_gene: TRBJ1-1
v_gene: TRBV4-3
d_gene: .
abundance: many
CDR3aa: ASSQEPGRGGTEAF

len: 14
j_gene: TRBJ1-2
v_gene: TRBV9
d_gene: .
abundance: .
CDR3aa: ASSWGAGSSNYGYT

len: 15
j_gene: TRBJ1-2
v_gene: TRBV4-2
d_gene: .
abundance: .
CDR3aa: ASSHEDGGSAFYGYT

len: 13
j_gene: TRBJ2-1
v_gene: TRBV6-2/TRBV6-3
d_gene: TRBD2
abundance: many
CDR3aa: ASSYPTSGYNEQF

len: 12
j_gene: TRBJ2-7
v_gene: TRBV27
d_gene: .
abundance: .
CDR3aa: ASSFPPSLVGQY